The 16 T cell receptor beta chains given below trace back to one sample, sequenced in a study of naive and memory T cell subsets. Both TRBC1 and TRBC2 were covered by a beta constant-region primer of two equimolar oligonucleotides. One entry per CDR3 protein, called by TCRdb with MiXCR from the UMI-ligation and nested PCR reads. Found here are tens of thousands of distinct CDR3 sequences, around 14% of them singletons; the top ten hold 0.9% to 0.95%. The sample comprised central memory CD4+ T cells from blood. Every receptor here comes from a human donor in good health.

The chain uses TRBV3-1 and TRBJ2-7; D is unresolved. CDR1 and CDR2 from the germline V gene are LGHDT and YNNKEL (reference sequence). V lost 4 bases to trimming and J lost 5 bases, with 12 bases between them. The CDR3 has 13 residues. CDR3 region: CASSLGRNHEQYF. The DNA for the CDR3 is TGTGCCAGCAGCCTCGGACGTAACCACGAGCAGTACTTC.

The chain uses TRBV7-9 and TRBJ2-7; D is unclear. Germline V gene sequence: CDR1 SEHNR, CDR2 FQNEAQ (reference sequence). V lost 1 base and J 4 bases, leaving 8 bases between the germline ends. The length of the CDR3 is 13 residues. CDR3 DNA: TGTGCCAGCAGCTTAGATCTCGAATACGAGCAGTACTTC. Its protein is CASSLDLEYEQYF.

This clonotype was detected many times. The rearrangement links TRBV10-3 to TRBJ2-6; TRBD2 matches at 12 bases. Unmatched junction bases numbered 11, after V lost 7 bases and J lost 4 bases. The V gene's germline CDR1 is ENHRY and CDR2 SYGVKD. This CDR3 has 18 residues. The CDR3 here is CAINNGLAGGSGANVLTF. The CDR3 DNA follows: TGTGCCATCAATAATGGGCTAGCGGGAGGGTCCGGGGCCAACGTCCTGACTTTC.

This chain uses TRBV10-3 with TRBJ1-5; D gene ambiguous. Germline V gene sequence: CDR1 ENHRY, CDR2 SYGVKD. V dropped 0 bases and J dropped 6 bases, with 12 bases sitting between them. CDR3 length equals 15 residues. CDR3 sequence reads: CAISESSGGVQPQHF. Written as DNA, the CDR3 is TGTGCCATCAGTGAGTCCAGCGGCGGGGTTCAGCCCCAGCATTTT.

This clonotype was observed once. The chain employs TRBV5-1 and TRBJ2-2, with TRBD2 matching over 13 bases. Germline V lookup: CDR1 SGHRS, CDR2 YFSETQ. V was pared by 4 bases and J by 2 bases, with 5 bases of the junction left unmatched. The CDR3 is 17 residues long. The CDR3 nucleotides are TGCGCCAGCAGCCACCGGACTAGCGGGAGTAACACCGGGGAGCTGTTTTTT. It is translated as CASSHRTSGSNTGELFF.

This sequence joins TRBV5-4 and TRBJ1-2; 12 bases line up with TRBD1. This CDR3 is built from 13 residues. With V trimmed by 4 bases and J by 12 bases, 7 bases remained unmatched. Germline lookup yields CDR1 SGHNT and CDR2 YYREEE (reference sequence). The DNA for the CDR3 is TGTGCCAGCAGCCGGGACAGGGGGCGAGGGGACACCTTC. This sequence encodes CASSRDRGRGDTF.

This clonotype was seen more than once but under ten times. The chain uses TRBV12-3 or TRBV12-4 and TRBJ1-1; D is perhaps TRBD1 (5 bases). The CDR3 loop spans 13 amino acids. V lost 7 bases and J lost 1, with 10 bases in between. Written as DNA, the CDR3 is TGTGCCAGCACACGCACAGGGAACACTGAAGCTTTCTTT. It is translated as CASTRTGNTEAFF.

The CDR3 sequence is CTTGTYGYTF. CDR3 bases: TGCACCACAGGGACCTATGGCTACACCTTC. The chain is built from TRBV29-1 and TRBJ1-2; maybe TRBD1 (6 bases). This CDR3 is 10 amino acids long. CDR1 and CDR2 (germline): SQVTM, ANQGSEA.

Only a few counts were recorded for this clonotype. The J gene is TRBJ1-1, the V gene TRBV7-8; D ambiguous. The germline gives CDR1 SGHVS, CDR2 FQNEAQ. The ends were cut back, 4 bases at V and 4 bases at J, with 7 bases in the middle. The CDR3 is made up of 12 amino acids. CDR3 DNA: TGTGCCAGCAGCTACGCGGGCACTGAAGCTTTCTTT. Its translation is CASSYAGTEAFF.

This clonotype was seen a few times. The chain combines TRBV20-1 with TRBJ1-4; D call uncertain. The CDR3 sequence is 14 residues long. V was clipped by 0 bases and J by 7 bases, with 12 bases between them. From germline, CDR1 is DFQATT and CDR2 SNEGSKA (reference sequence). The CDR3, as DNA: TGCAGTGCTAGAGATCCCCGACGGAGTGAAAAACTGTTTTTT. This codes for CSARDPRRSEKLFF.

This clonotype was seen a few times. V and J are TRBV3-1 and TRBJ2-7, with D tentatively TRBD2 (6 bases). Germline lookup yields CDR1 LGHDT and CDR2 YNNKEL (reference sequence). V lost 5 bases, J lost 3 bases, and 14 bases lay in between. This CDR3 is built from 14 residues. The CDR3 loop reads CASSSGGVIYEQYF. The CDR3 DNA is TGTGCCAGCAGCTCCGGGGGAGTAATCTACGAGCAGTACTTC.

The chain recombines TRBV2 with TRBJ2-2, with no clear D. The germline V gene encodes CDR1 SNHLY and CDR2 FYNNEI. The V gene lost 1 base and the J gene lost 1 base, with 4 bases spanning the gap. CDR3 length equals 14 residues. Here the CDR3 reads CASSEGQNTGELFF. CDR3 DNA: TGTGCCAGCAGTGAAGGACAGAACACCGGGGAGCTGTTTTTT.

This clonotype came up a few times. This sequence joins TRBV6-2 or TRBV6-3 and TRBJ1-1, with no clear D. Germline V gives CDR1 MNHEY, CDR2 SVGEGT. V lost 6 bases to trimming and J lost 4 bases, with 21 bases between them. The CDR3 has 16 amino acids. The CDR3 region is CASSPGLYIRFTEAFF. CDR3 in DNA: TGTGCCAGCAGCCCCGGACTTTATATTCGGTTCACTGAAGCTTTCTTT.

There are a few counts of this clonotype. The chain has TRBV4-1 and TRBJ2-2; D gene ambiguous. Trimming stripped 2 bases from V and 4 bases from J, with 8 bases between. The CDR3 runs to 14 residues. In germline, CDR1 is MGHRA, CDR2 YSYEKL. The CDR3 bases are TGCGCCAGCAGCCAATTAGCCAGCACCGGGGAGCTGTTTTTT. This translates into CASSQLASTGELFF.

The sample holds a few counts of this clonotype. This sequence joins TRBV5-5 and TRBJ2-5; D may correspond to TRBD1 or TRBD2 (6 bases each). CDR1 SGHKS and CDR2 YYEKEE come from the germline V gene (reference sequence). This CDR3 is 15 amino acids long. The V and J ends lost 0 bases and 4 bases respectively, with 13 bases between them. CDR3 coding DNA: TGTGCCAGCAGCTTGGCCGGGGGCGGTGGAGAGACCCAGTACTTC. Protein product: CASSLAGGGGETQYF.

This clonotype was counted only a few times. The V and J genes are TRBV6-1 and TRBJ2-1; TRBD2 matches at 14 bases. J gave up 0 bases and V 2 bases, and 6 bases lay outside the gene matches. Germline loops: CDR1 MNHNS, CDR2 SASEGT. This CDR3 is built from 19 residues. This CDR3 reads CASSEPGLAGVGSYNEQFF. The CDR3 DNA is TGTGCCAGCAGTGAACCGGGACTAGCGGGAGTTGGCTCCTACAATGAGCAGTTCTTC.